The entry below describes one TCR beta chain. Germline CDR1 is PRHDT and CDR2 is FYEKMQ (reference sequence). Between the trimmed V and J ends, which lost 4 bases and 7 bases, there was a span of 11 bases. The CDR3 loop spans 12 amino acids. This sample stems from a study of control samples from healthy donors and cancer patients. This table comes from immunoSEQ multiplex PCR, and its TCRdb copy is limited to in-frame clones, with some not included. Of 90,000 to 100,000 clones listed, 90% were seen once; the top ten hold less than 4.5%. This receptor was identified in a woman between 18 and 30 years old in good health. The sample consisted of blood. This chain uses TRBV13 with TRBJ2-7; D ambiguous. CDR3 sequence reads: CASSSNQGEQYF. Written as DNA, the CDR3 is TGTGCCAGCAGCTCTAATCAAGGAGAGCAGTACTTC.